Each of the 10 T cell receptor beta chains below was sequenced from the same sample in a study of blood T cell repertoires in COVID-19. TCRdb keeps only in-frame clones here, not all; method: immunoSEQ multiplex PCR. The repertoire consists of about 220,000 clones, with under 90% occurring once and the leading ten covering 3.6%. Sequencing input: peripheral blood. All receptors derive from a woman older than 75 with acute or convalescent COVID-19.

The chain is built from TRBV2 and TRBJ1-2, with a possible D match to TRBD1 (5 bases). Per germline, CDR1 SNHLY and CDR2 FYNNEI. This CDR3 spans 14 amino acids. Trimming shortened V by 1 base and J by 2 bases, and 8 bases separated the two germline ends. The CDR3 is CASSEDRQNYGYTF. The CDR3 DNA sequence: TGTGCCAGCAGTGAAGATCGACAGAACTATGGCTACACCTTC.

The chain recombines TRBV19 with TRBJ1-2, with D possibly being TRBD1 (5 bases). The V end lost 6 bases, the J end lost 7 bases, and 18 bases lay between the germline ends. Germline loops: CDR1 LNHDA, CDR2 SQIVND (reference sequence). CDR3 length: 14 amino acids. CDR3 sequence reads: CASSPPRGGVGYTF. For the CDR3, the DNA is TGTGCCAGTAGCCCCCCCCGGGGGGGGGTTGGCTACACCTTC.

V usage is TRBV29-1 and J usage is TRBJ1-2, with 8 bases identical to TRBD1. J lost 7 bases, V lost 7 bases, and 17 bases had no gene match. The length of the CDR3 is 15 residues. Germline V gene sequence: CDR1 SQVTM, CDR2 ANQGSEA. CDR3 bases: TGCAGCGCCGAGACCCCCCTGACAGGGGCGGTTGGCTACACCTTC. It yields the protein CSAETPLTGAVGYTF.

The chain employs TRBV6-5 and TRBJ1-1, with D possibly being TRBD1 (5 bases). In germline, CDR1 is MNHEY, CDR2 SVGAGI. Trimming shortened V by 8 bases and J by 5 bases, and 18 bases separated the two germline ends. The CDR3 totals 14 residues. DNA for the CDR3: TGTGCCAGCGGGACCGGGACGGAGGGAACTGAAGCTTTCTTT. This gives the protein CASGTGTEGTEAFF.

The chain joins TRBV7-9 to TRBJ1-2; tentatively, D is TRBD1 (5 bases). The ends were cut back, 2 bases at V and 5 bases at J, with 6 bases in the middle. The CDR3 spans 12 residues. Germline V lookup: CDR1 SEHNR, CDR2 FQNEAQ (reference sequence). This chain's CDR3 is CASSLSGYGYTF. The CDR3 bases are TGTGCCAGCAGCTTATCAGGGTATGGCTACACCTTC.

This sequence joins TRBV2 and TRBJ1-4; 10 bases agree with TRBD1. V trimming: 6 bases; J trimming: 8 bases; junction bases outside the gene matches: 6. The CDR3 contains 14 residues. CDR1 and CDR2 (germline): SNHLY, FYNNEI. CDR3 residues: CASRTGTGVEKLFF. The CDR3 DNA sequence: TGTGCCAGCAGGACCGGGACAGGGGTAGAAAAACTGTTTTTT.

In this sample, this clone turned up a few times. The rearrangement links TRBV7-8 to TRBJ1-1, with D possibly being TRBD1 (6 bases). The CDR3 runs 13 residues. The germline V gene encodes CDR1 SGHVS and CDR2 FQNEAQ. V was cut by 4 bases and J by 4 bases, with 10 bases left in between. CDR3 in amino acids: CASSSKQGTEAFF. The CDR3, as DNA: TGTGCCAGCAGCTCTAAACAGGGCACTGAAGCTTTCTTT.

This chain connects TRBV10-3 to TRBJ2-3; a weak D match, TRBD1 (5 bases). V was cut by 0 bases and J by 5 bases, with 18 bases left in between. Germline CDR1 ENHRY, CDR2 SYGVKD. This CDR3 region has 17 residues. CDR3: CAISESINRPGEDTQYF. The CDR3 region has the DNA TGTGCCATCAGTGAGTCAATTAACAGGCCTGGGGAAGATACGCAGTATTTT.

In its sample, this clone was seen a few times. As DNA, the CDR3 is TGTGCCATCAAGGAACAGATTAATTCACCCCTCCACTTT. Translation: CAIKEQINSPLHF. V gene TRBV10-3 combines with J gene TRBJ1-6; no clear D gene. CDR3 size: 13 residues. V dropped 7 bases and J dropped 6 bases, with 10 bases sitting between them. Germline CDR1 ENHRY, CDR2 SYGVKD.

This chain uses TRBV7-6 with TRBJ2-7; 11 bases line up with TRBD1. The junction had 4 bases not matched to a gene; V was cut back by 1 base and J by 2 bases. CDR1 is SGHVS and CDR2 is FNYEAQ in the germline V gene. The CDR3 consists of 16 residues. CDR3 nucleotides: TGTGCCAGCAGCTTAGACTCGGGACAGGGGGCCTACGAGCAGTACTTC. Translated: CASSLDSGQGAYEQYF.